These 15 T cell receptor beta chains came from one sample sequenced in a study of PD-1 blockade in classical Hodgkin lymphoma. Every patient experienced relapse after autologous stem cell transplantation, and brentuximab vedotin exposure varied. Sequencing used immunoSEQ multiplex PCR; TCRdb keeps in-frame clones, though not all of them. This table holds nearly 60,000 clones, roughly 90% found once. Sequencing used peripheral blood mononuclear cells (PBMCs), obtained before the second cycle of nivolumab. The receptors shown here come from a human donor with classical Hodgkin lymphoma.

The CDR3 here is CASSYLAKGEAFF. CDR3 coding DNA: TGTGCCAGCAGTTACTTGGCAAAAGGTGAGGCTTTCTTT. The rearrangement uses TRBV6-5 and TRBJ1-1; D unresolved. The CDR3 has 13 amino acids. From germline, CDR1 is MNHEY and CDR2 SVGAGI. Trimming left V 1 base short and J 11 bases short, with 14 bases between.

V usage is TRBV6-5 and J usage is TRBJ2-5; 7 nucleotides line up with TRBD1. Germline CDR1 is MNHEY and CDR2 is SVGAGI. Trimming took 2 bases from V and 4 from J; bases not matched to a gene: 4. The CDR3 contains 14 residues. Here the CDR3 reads CASSYGGQRETQYF. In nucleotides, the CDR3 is TGTGCCAGCAGTTACGGGGGACAGAGAGAGACCCAGTACTTC.

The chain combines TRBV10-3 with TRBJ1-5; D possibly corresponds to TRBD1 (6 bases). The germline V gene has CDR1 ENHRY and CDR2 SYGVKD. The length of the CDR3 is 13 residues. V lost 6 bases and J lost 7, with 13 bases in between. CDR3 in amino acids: CAIRTQGGQPQHF. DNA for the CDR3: TGTGCCATCAGAACACAGGGAGGGCAGCCCCAGCATTTT.

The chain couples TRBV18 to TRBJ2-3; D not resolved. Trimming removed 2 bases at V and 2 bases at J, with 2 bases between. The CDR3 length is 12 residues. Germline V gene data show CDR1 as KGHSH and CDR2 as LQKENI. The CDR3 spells CASSPITDTQYF. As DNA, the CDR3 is TGTGCCAGCTCACCAATCACAGATACGCAGTATTTT.

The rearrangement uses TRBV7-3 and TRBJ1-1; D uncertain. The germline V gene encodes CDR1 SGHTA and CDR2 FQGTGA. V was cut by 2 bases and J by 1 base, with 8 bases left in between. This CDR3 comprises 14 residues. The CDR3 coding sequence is TGTGCCAGCAGCTTATCTGGGAAGAACACTGAAGCTTTCTTT. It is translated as CASSLSGKNTEAFF.

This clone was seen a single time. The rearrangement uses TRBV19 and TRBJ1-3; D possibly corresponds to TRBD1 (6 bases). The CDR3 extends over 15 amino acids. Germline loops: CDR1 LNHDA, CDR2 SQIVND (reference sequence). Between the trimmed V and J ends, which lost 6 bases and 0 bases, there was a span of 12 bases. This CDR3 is CASSRQAFSGNTIYF. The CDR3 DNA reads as TGTGCCAGTAGCCGACAGGCTTTCTCTGGAAACACCATATATTTT. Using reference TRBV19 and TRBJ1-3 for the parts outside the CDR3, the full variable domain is DGGITQSPKYLFRKEGQNVTLSCEQNLNHDAMYWYRQDPGQGLRLIYYSQIVNDFQKGDIAEGYSVSREKKESFPLTVTSAQKNPTAFYLCASSRQAFSGNTIYFGEGSWLTVV.

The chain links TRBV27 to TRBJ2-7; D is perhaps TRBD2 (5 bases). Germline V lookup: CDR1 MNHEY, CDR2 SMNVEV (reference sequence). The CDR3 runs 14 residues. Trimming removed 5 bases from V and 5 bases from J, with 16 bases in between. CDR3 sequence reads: CASSTNPPGNEQYF. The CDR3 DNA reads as TGTGCCAGCAGTACCAACCCGCCGGGGAACGAGCAGTACTTC.

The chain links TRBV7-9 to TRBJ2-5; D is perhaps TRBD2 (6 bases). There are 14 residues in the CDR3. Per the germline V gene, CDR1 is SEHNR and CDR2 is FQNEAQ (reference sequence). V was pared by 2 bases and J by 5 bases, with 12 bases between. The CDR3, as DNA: TGTGCCAGCAGCTTACAAACTAGCTGGGAGACCCAGTACTTC. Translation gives CASSLQTSWETQYF.

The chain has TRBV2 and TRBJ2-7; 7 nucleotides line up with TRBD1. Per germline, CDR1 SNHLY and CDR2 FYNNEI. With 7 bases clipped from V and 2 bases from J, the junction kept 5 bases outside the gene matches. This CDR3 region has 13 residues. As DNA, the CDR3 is TGTGCCAGCACCGCGGACAGGACCTACGAGCAGTACTTC. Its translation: CASTADRTYEQYF.

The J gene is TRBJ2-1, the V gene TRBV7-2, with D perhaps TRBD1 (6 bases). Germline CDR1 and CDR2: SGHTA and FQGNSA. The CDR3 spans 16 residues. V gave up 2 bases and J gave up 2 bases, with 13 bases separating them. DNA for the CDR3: TGTGCCAGCAGCTTATCGGGACACAAAGCCTACAATGAGCAGTTCTTC. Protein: CASSLSGHKAYNEQFF.

For the CDR3, the DNA is TGTGCCAGCAGTGACAGGGTCTATCAGCCCCAGCATTTT. Translated, it gives CASSDRVYQPQHF. The chain joins TRBV2 to TRBJ1-5; TRBD1 is a possible D gene (5 bases). Germline assignment: CDR1 SNHLY and CDR2 FYNNEI. The CDR3 sequence is 13 residues long. Trimming pared 3 bases from V and 5 bases from J, leaving 8 bases between.

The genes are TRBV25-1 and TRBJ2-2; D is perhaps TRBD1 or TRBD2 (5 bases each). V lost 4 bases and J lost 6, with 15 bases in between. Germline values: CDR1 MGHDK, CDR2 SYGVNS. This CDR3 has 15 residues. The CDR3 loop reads CASSGDRRSAGELFF. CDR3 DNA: TGTGCCAGCAGTGGGGACCGGAGGAGCGCCGGGGAGCTGTTTTTT.

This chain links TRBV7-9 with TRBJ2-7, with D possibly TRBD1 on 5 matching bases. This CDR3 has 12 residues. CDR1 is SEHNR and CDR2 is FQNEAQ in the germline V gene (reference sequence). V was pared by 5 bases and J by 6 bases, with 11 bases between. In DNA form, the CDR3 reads TGTGCCAGCAGCCCCTGGGGCCCCGAGCAGTACTTC. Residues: CASSPWGPEQYF.

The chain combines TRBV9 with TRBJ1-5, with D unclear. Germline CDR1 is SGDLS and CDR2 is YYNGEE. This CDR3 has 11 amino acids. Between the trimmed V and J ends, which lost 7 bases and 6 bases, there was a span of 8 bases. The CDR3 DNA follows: TGTGCCAGCCAGTGGGCTCAGCCCCAGCATTTT. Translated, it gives CASQWAQPQHF.

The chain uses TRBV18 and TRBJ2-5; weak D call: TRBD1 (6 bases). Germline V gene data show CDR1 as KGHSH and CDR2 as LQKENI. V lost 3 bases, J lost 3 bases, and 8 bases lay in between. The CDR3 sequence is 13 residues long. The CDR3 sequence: CASSPPGEETQYF. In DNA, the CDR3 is TGTGCCAGCTCACCTCCAGGGGAAGAGACCCAGTACTTC.